The source of this T cell receptor (beta chain) is a study of identical twins. Overall study results and limits: Within cord blood, abundant beta clonotypes carried fewer insertions, but memory repertoires showed no such trend. Analyses based on zero insertions could be partly confounded by invariant MAIT and iNKT cells. Findings came from cross-sectional statistics, without long-term follow-up of donors.

This clonotype was counted ten times or more. What it recognizes is unknown. Germline assignment: CDR1 MDHEN and CDR2 SYDVKM. The CDR3 runs to 13 residues. Between the trimmed V and J ends, which lost 1 base and 7 bases, there was a span of 8 bases. MiXCR, applied by TCRdb to the 5' RACE reads, yields one record per CDR3 protein. The sample shows a few hundred thousand distinct CDR3 sequences, about 8.9% of them seen only once. These sequences were also reported in another study, on yellow fever vaccine responses in identical twins.

V and J are TRBV28 and TRBJ2-1; D is unresolved. What was sequenced was memory (CD45RO+) T cells sorted from blood. This clonotype was sampled from a woman aged 18 to 35 in good health. DNA for the CDR3: TGTGCCAGCAGTTTATCCCTTAAGAATGAGCAGTTCTTC. As protein: CASSLSLKNEQFF.